Listed here is a single T cell receptor (beta chain). Antigen unknown. These data are taken from a study of OX40 agonist ivuxolimab in advanced cancers. Study-wide points: Normalized T-cell clonal expansion was also low in a subset of nonresponders. CD4+ T cells averaged fewer expanded clones than CD8+ T cells.

Patients who had autoimmune disease history or got systemic immunosuppression were left out. The J segment lost 6 bases and the V segment lost 5 bases, leaving 7 bases of the junction unmatched. This CDR3 is 14 amino acids long. CDR1 and CDR2 from the germline V gene are MGHRA and YSYEKL. TCRdb keeps only in-frame clones here, not all; method: immunoSEQ multiplex PCR. The sample comprises about 75,000 clones, approximately 85% of which are singletons, and about 17% rests with the top ten. V and J are TRBV4-1 and TRBJ1-1; 9 nucleotides match TRBD1. This receptor was taken from an adult with an advanced solid tumor such as melanoma, head and neck, liver or kidney cancer. The sample in question was CD4+ or CD8+ T cells sorted from blood, obtained in a trial of the OX40 agonist ivuxolimab. CDR3 loop: CASSRTGVVPEAFF. As DNA, the CDR3 is TGCGCCAGCAGCAGGACAGGGGTGGTACCTGAAGCTTTCTTT.